This note documents a single TCR beta chain sequence. Per the authors' pipeline: Amplification of reference gene primers provided the estimated nucleated cell counts. TCRdb's table, derived via immunoSEQ multiplex PCR, lists solely in-frame clones and lacks some. V and J calls and clone size come straight from that table; D and trimming were deduced from the DNA. The sample holds roughly 200,000 clones, 76% seen once. The data belong to a study of blood T cell repertoires in COVID-19. Study-wide context: From T cells, B-cell-depleted T cells, or PBMCs came the material, which was cDNA or gDNA.

The sequence was collected from a woman in her fifties or sixties with active or convalescent COVID-19. Specimen: peripheral blood.

CDR3 nucleotide sequence: TGTGCCAGCTCCCGTAGCGGGGGGGCCGGAGATACGCAGTATTTT. Translated, it gives CASSRSGGAGDTQYF. The chain combines TRBV7-3 with TRBJ2-3, with 11 bases fitting TRBD2. Germline assignment: CDR1 SGHTA and CDR2 FQGTGA. The CDR3 covers 15 residues. J was trimmed by 5 bases and V by 8 bases; bases with no gene match: 9. The full variable domain, rest sourced from reference TRBV7-3 and TRBJ2-3, is GAGVSQTPSNKVTEKGKYVELRCDPISGHTALYWYRQSLGQGPEFLIYFQGTGAADDSGLPNDRFFAVRPEGSVSTLKIQRTERGDSAVYLCASSRSGGAGDTQYFGPGTRLTVL.